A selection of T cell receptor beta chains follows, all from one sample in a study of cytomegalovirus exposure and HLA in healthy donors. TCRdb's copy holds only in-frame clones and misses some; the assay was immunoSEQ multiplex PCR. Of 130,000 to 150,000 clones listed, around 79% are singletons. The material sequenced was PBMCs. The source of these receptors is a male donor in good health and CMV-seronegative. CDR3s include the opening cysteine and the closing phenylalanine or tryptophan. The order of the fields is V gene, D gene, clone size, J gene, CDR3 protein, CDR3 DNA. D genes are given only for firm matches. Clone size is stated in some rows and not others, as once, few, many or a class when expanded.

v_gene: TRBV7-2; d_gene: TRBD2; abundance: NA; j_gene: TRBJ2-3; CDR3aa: CASSLGLAGAGTDTQYF; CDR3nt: TGTGCCAGCAGCTTGGGTCTAGCGGGGGCCGGCACAGATACGCAGTATTTT
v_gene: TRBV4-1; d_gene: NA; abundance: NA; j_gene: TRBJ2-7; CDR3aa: CASSQVELLSIHEQYF; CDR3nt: TGCGCCAGCAGCCAAGTCGAACTCCTAAGTATACACGAGCAGTACTTC
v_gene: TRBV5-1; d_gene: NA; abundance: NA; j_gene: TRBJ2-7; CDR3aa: CASNFQGPTYEQYF; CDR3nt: TGCGCCAGCAACTTCCAGGGTCCAACCTACGAGCAGTACTTC
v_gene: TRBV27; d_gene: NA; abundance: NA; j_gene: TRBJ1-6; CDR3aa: CASRLGGGYGNSPLHF; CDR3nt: TGTGCCAGCAGACTTGGGGGGGGATACGGTAATTCACCCCTCCACTTT
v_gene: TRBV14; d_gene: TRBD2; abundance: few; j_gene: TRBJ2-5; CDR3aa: CASSWRTSATQETQYF; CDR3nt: TGTGCCAGCAGCTGGCGGACTAGCGCGACACAAGAGACCCAGTACTTC
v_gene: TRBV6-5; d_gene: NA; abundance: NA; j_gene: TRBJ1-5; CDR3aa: CASSPQGYSNQPQHF; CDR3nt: TGTGCCAGCAGCCCCCAGGGGTATAGCAATCAGCCCCAGCATTTT
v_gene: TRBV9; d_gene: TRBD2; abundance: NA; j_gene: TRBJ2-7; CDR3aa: CASSVAGAGGPGEQYF; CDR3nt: TGTGCCAGCAGCGTAGCTGGGGCGGGGGGGCCGGGGGAGCAGTACTTC
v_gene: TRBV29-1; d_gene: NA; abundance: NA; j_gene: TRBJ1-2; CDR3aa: CSVEDRPGIYGYTF; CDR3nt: TGCAGCGTTGAAGATCGGCCGGGGATCTATGGCTACACCTTC
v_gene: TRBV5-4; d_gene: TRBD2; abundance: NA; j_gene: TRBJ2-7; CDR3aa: CASSHRGSGSSYEQYF; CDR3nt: TGTGCCAGCAGCCACCGGGGTAGCGGGAGTTCGTACGAGCAGTACTTC
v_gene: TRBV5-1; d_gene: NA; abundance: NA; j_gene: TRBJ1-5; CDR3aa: CASRPTTVSNQPQHF; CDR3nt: TGCGCCAGCAGACCTACGACAGTTAGCAATCAGCCCCAGCATTTT
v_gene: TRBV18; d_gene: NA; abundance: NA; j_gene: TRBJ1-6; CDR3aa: CASSLARGYRNNSPLHF; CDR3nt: TGTGCCAGCTCACTAGCGCGGGGGTATCGAAATAATTCACCCCTCCACTTT
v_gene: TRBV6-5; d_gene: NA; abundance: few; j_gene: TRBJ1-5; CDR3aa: CASRRDGWGEQPQHF; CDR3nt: TGTGCCAGCAGGAGAGACGGGTGGGGAGAACAGCCCCAGCATTTT
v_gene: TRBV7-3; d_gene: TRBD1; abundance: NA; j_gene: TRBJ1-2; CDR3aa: CASSPTSSSGGYYGYTF; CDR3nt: TGTGCCAGCAGCCCCACCTCCTCTTCAGGGGGGTACTATGGCTACACCTTC
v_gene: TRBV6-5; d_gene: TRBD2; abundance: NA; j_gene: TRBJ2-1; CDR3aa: CASSQGTSGPEQFF; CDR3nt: TGTGCCAGCAGCCAAGGGACTAGTGGTCCGGAGCAGTTCTTC
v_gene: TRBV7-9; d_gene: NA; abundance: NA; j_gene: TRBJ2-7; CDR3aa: CASSLGGMGWEQYF; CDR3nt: TGTGCCAGCAGCTTAGGCGGGATGGGATGGGAGCAGTACTTC
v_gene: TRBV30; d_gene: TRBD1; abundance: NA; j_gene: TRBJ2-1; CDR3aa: CAWSVGQGAFDEQFF; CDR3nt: TGTGCCTGGAGTGTAGGCCAGGGGGCGTTCGATGAGCAGTTCTTC
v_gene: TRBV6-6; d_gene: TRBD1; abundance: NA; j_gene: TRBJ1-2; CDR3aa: CASTRGPLYGYTF; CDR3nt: TGTGCCAGCACGAGGGGGCCCCTTTATGGCTACACCTTC
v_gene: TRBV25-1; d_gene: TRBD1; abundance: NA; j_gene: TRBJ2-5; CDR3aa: CASSVPGQGAETQYF; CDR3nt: TGTGCCAGCAGTGTCCCGGGACAGGGGGCTGAGACCCAGTACTTC
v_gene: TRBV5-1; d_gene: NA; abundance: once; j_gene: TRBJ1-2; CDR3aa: CASSLTATDSTGVYGYTF; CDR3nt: TGCGCCAGCAGCCTAACCGCAACGGACAGTACAGGTGTCTATGGCTACACCTTC
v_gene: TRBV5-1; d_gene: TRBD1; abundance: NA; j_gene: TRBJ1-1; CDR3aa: CASSGDRVMNTEAFF; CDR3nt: TGCGCCAGCAGCGGGGACAGGGTGATGAACACTGAAGCTTTCTTT